This record covers a single TCR delta chain. Ten or more counts support this clone. Its target antigen remains unknown. No base quality values were provided; no much bigger clone lies one nucleotide off. This sample stems from a study of γδ T cells in repeated Plasmodium falciparum infection (dated by TCRdb to 2020 to 2022). The study in broad terms: In the natural-infection arm, Malian children exposed to intense seasonal malaria transmission were enrolled and compared against age and gender matched Australian children. The study looked at how repeated Plasmodium falciparum infection shapes the human gammadelta T cell repertoire, using both natural infection in Mali and controlled human malaria infection. Samples from controlled-infection subjects were taken at baseline, just before selected infections, and 21 days after each infection. Malian gammadelta TCR repertoires were analysed cross-sectionally during no-transmission periods and longitudinally across acute febrile malaria episodes. Four controlled human malaria infections were administered to roughly 5 malaria-naive U.S. adults over approximately 600 days by bites from P. falciparum NF54-infected Anopheles stephensi mosquitoes. Findings and caveats that apply to the study as a whole: In Vdelta2-negative gammadelta TCR repertoires, which were largely Vdelta1+, repeated controlled infections appeared to drive waves of new clonotype selection. Vgamma9/Vdelta2+ TCR repertoires showed a highly stable polyclonal repertoire over time and infection, with many inter-individual overlapping TCRgamma sequences. Compared with Australian children, Malian children appeared to have Vdelta2-negative gammadelta TCR repertoires that were more clonally expanded, less diverse and less shared. Generalizability was limited because the Malian cohort came from a small rural village made up predominantly of one ethnic group. Analysis of inter-individual variability in gammadelta T cell responses was limited by the small size of the controlled-infection cohort.

Receptors were amplified or captured by multiplex PCR. The sequencing machine was an Illumina MiSeq. Every sorted gammadelta T cell sample had both its TCR gamma (TRG) and TCR delta (TRD) chains sequenced. As for how the authors treated the data: The repertoire analyses used clonotype tree plots, the accumulated frequency of the top 20 clonotypes, and diversity index (DI) and D75 metrics. After TCRdb called clones again from the public reads with CATT, rows with identical DNA were merged. TCRdb's processing, not the authors' own work, is the source of the V and J calls. The sample profile shows under 65,000 delta-chain clones; over 1.5% of them were found once. The ten top clones hold about 15% of the sample. For bulk TCR repertoire analysis, Vgamma9/Vdelta2+ and Vdelta2-negative gammadelta T cell populations were isolated by flow sorting from peripheral blood mononuclear cells. The CDR3 sequence holds 17 residues, the cysteine and phenylalanine included. CDR3 DNA is the only sequence kept; it has 51 bases, read in frame from the first base. The germline V gene specifies TSWWSYY as CDR1 and QGS as CDR2. V gives up 2 bases and J gives up 10 bases, and the segment between their germline ends measures 26 bases.

The receptor's source is a pool of human donors (malaria-infected and uninfected, not separated). The chain is assembled from TRDV1 and TRDJ1, with the D gene possibly TRDD2 or TRDD3, each one fitting 5 bases. Sequenced sample: gamma-delta T cells from blood. The CDR3 reads CALGEVPTGFLGLVLIF. The nucleotide sequence reads as follows: TGTGCTCTTGGGGAAGTCCCTACCGGGTTTCTGGGCTTGGTACTCATCTTT.